This TCR beta chain is from a study of blood T cell repertoires in COVID-19. About the study: Specimens from acute and convalescent COVID-19 originated in the United States, Italy and Spain. T cells, B-cell-depleted T cells, or PBMCs supplied cDNA or gDNA.

This clone was seen only a few times. Sequencing used immunoSEQ multiplex PCR; TCRdb keeps in-frame clones, though not all of them. The profile shows roughly 260,000 clones, around nine tenths of them singletons. Cohort 3 recovery required two negative PCRs, clearance, or symptom resolution. The germline V and J ends were trimmed by 0 bases and 0 bases, with 9 bases remaining between them. The CDR3 totals 16 residues. CDR1 and CDR2 from the germline V gene are KGHSH and LQKENI. The origin of this receptor is a young woman who had recovered from COVID-19. The chain uses TRBV18 and TRBJ1-3; TRBD1 is a possible D gene (5 bases). Specimen: PBMCs or T cells enriched from blood (not recorded which). For the CDR3, the DNA is TGTGCCAGCTCACCACCGGTCAGGGACTCTGGAAACACCATATATTTT. It is translated as CASSPPVRDSGNTIYF.